This T cell receptor beta chain is from a study of CD8+CD57+ T cells in acquired aplastic anemia. Study-wide context: DNA from sorted CD4+ and CD8+ cells averaged approximately 3.5 ug.

CDR1 is MNHNY and CDR2 is SVGAGI in the germline V gene (reference sequence). The CDR3 extends over 14 amino acids. Trimming took off 6 bases at V and 4 bases at J, with 15 bases between the two ends. The study profiled TCR beta VDJ and CDR3 using genomic DNA as template. TCRdb re-called the reads through MiXCR, storing one row per CDR3 protein. The sample lists 250,000 to 300,000 distinct CDR3 sequences; approximately 56% were seen once. The TCR sequence derives from a human donor with severe aplastic anemia or a healthy control (not recorded which). V gene TRBV6-6 combines with J gene TRBJ1-2; D is uncertain. The specimen sequenced was sorted CD4+, CD8+, or CD8+CD57+ T cells (not recorded which) from PBMCs. CDR3 in DNA: TGTGCCAGCAGCCCGGACGGAGTTGGCTATGGCTACACCTTC. The encoded protein is CASSPDGVGYGYTF.